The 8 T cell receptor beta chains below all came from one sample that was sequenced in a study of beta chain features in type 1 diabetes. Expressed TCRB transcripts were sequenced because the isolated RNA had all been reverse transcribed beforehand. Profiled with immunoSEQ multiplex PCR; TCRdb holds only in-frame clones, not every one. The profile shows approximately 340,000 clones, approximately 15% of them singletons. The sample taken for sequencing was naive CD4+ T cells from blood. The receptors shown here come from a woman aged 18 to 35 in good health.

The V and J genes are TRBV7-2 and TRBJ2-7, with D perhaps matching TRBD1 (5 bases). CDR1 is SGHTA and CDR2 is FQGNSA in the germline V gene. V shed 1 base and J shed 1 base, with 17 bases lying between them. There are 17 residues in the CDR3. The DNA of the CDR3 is TGTGCCAGCAGCTTAGGGTCCCCGCCGACAGCTTCCTACGAGCAGTACTTC. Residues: CASSLGSPPTASYEQYF.

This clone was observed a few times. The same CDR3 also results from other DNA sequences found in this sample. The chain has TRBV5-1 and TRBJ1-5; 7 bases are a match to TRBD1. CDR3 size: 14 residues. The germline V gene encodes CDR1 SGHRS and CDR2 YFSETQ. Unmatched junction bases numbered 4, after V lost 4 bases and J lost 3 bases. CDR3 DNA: TGCGCCAGCAGCCCGGGACAGACCAATCAGCCCCAGCATTTT. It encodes CASSPGQTNQPQHF. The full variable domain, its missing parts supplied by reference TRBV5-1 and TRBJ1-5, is KAGVTQTPRYLIKTRGQQVTLSCSPISGHRSVSWYQQTPGQGLQFLFEYFSETQRNKGNFPGRFSGRQFSNSRSEMNVSTLELGDSALYLCASSPGQTNQPQHFGDGTRLSIL.

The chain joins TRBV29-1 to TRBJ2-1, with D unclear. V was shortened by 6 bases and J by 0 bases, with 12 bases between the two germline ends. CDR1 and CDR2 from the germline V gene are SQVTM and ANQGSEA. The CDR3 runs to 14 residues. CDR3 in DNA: TGCAGCGTATCGTTACAAAGCTCCTACAATGAGCAGTTCTTC. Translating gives CSVSLQSSYNEQFF.

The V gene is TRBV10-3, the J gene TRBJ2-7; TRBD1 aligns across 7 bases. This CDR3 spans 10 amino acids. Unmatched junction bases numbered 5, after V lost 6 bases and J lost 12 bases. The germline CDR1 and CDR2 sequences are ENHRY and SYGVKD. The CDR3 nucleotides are TGTGCCATCAGGGAACAGGGGATGTACTTC. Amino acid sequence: CAIREQGMYF.

The chain's CDR3 is CAWTGELGQYF. The CDR3 DNA reads TGTGCCTGGACGGGGGAGTTGGGGCAGTACTTC. The chain links TRBV30 to TRBJ2-7, with D possibly being TRBD2 (6 bases). Germline CDR1 GTSNPN, CDR2 SVGIG (reference sequence). Trimming removed 4 bases from V and 9 bases from J, with 13 bases in between. This CDR3 spans 11 amino acids.

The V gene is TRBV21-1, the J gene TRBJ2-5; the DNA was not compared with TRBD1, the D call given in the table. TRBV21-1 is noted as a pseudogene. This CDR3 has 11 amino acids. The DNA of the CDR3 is TGTGCCAGAACCCCAGGGGAGACCCAGTACTTC. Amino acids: CARTPGETQYF.

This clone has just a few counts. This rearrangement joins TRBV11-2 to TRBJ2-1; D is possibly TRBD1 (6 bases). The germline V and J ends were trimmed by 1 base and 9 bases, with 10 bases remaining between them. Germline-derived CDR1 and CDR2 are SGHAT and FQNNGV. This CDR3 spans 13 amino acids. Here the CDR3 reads CASSLGTVGEQFF. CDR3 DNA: TGTGCCAGCAGCTTAGGGACAGTTGGTGAGCAGTTCTTC.

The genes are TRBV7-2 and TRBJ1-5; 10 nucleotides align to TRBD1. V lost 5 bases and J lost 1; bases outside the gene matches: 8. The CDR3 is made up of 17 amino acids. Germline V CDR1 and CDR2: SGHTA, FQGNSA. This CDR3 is CASSPPTGGVSNQPQHF. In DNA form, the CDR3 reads TGTGCCAGCAGCCCTCCGACAGGGGGCGTCAGCAATCAGCCCCAGCATTTT.